What follows are 28 T cell receptor beta chains derived from one specimen sequenced in a study of CD8+ T cells in alopecia areata. The treatment is: oral pan-JAK inhibitor, 5-10 mg twice daily. Once RNA had been extracted, it was reverse transcribed into cDNA to act as the sequencing template. The repertoire was sequenced with immunoSEQ multiplex PCR; TCRdb's copy has only in-frame clones and lacks some. The table records 190,000 or so clones, 50% to 60% of them present only once. The sample consisted of CD4+ T cells sorted from blood, taken at week 4, from a patient treated with tofacitinib. These receptors were obtained from a human donor with alopecia areata.

The V gene is TRBV4-1, the J gene TRBJ2-2; D is unresolved. Germline assignment: CDR1 MGHRA and CDR2 YSYEKL. CDR3 length: 14 residues. The ends were cut back, 10 bases at V and 1 base at J, with 13 bases in the middle. In nucleotides, the CDR3 is TGCGCCACCACCACCAGGCGGAACACCGGGGAGCTGTTTTTT. It encodes CATTTRRNTGELFF.

The chain has TRBV7-2 and TRBJ1-6, with a tentative D call TRBD1 (5 bases). In germline, CDR1 is SGHTA, CDR2 FQGNSA. CDR3 length: 16 amino acids. V was trimmed by 5 bases and J by 10 bases, leaving 21 bases between them. The CDR3: CASSLGDPGTSSPLHF. CDR3 in DNA: TGTGCCAGCAGCCTGGGGGATCCCGGGACCTCGTCACCCCTCCACTTT.

This clone was counted only a few times. V usage is TRBV4-2 and J usage is TRBJ1-2, with a tentative D call TRBD1 (5 bases). The germline V gene has CDR1 LGHNA and CDR2 YNFKEQ. The CDR3 loop spans 15 amino acids. V was cut by 2 bases and J by 7 bases, with 17 bases left in between. CDR3 protein: CASSQITQGRSGYTF. DNA for the CDR3: TGTGCCAGCAGCCAAATCACCCAGGGACGGAGTGGCTACACCTTC.

The chain uses TRBV13 and TRBJ1-1; the D is unclear. The germline V and J ends were trimmed by 5 bases and 0 bases, with 7 bases remaining between them. The germline CDR1 and CDR2 sequences are PRHDT and FYEKMQ (reference sequence). The CDR3 length is 13 residues. The CDR3 bases are TGTGCCAGCAGCGCCCAGATGAACACTGAAGCTTTCTTT. Translation gives CASSAQMNTEAFF. Full variable domain (outside the CDR3, taken from reference TRBV13 and TRBJ1-1): AAGVIQSPRHLIKEKRETATLKCYPIPRHDTVYWYQQGPGQDPQFLISFYEKMQSDKGSIPDRFSAQQFSDYHSELNMSSLELGDSALYFCASSAQMNTEAFFGQGTRLTVV.

The table lists this clone with a few counts. The rearrangement uses TRBV7-2 and TRBJ2-7, with D perhaps matching TRBD2 (6 bases). With 5 bases removed from V and 6 bases from J, the gap between germline ends came to 23 bases. This CDR3 region has 16 residues. CDR1 and CDR2 (germline): SGHTA, FQGNSA. The CDR3 loop is CASSGPGSQGYREQYF. CDR3 in DNA: TGTGCCAGCAGCGGACCCGGGAGCCAGGGATATCGCGAGCAGTACTTC.

V is TRBV9 and J is TRBJ2-1, with no clear D. Germline-derived CDR1 and CDR2 are SGDLS and YYNGEE. V lost 4 bases and J lost 6, with 11 bases in between. The CDR3 runs 13 residues. Written as DNA, the CDR3 is TGTGCCAGCAGCCCGCTCGGTCCCAATGAGCAGTTCTTC. Translated, it gives CASSPLGPNEQFF.

This chain uses TRBV5-1 with TRBJ2-3, with 8 bases aligning to TRBD2. The CDR3 runs to 16 residues. V lost 4 bases and J lost 2; bases outside the gene matches: 9. Germline CDR1 is SGHRS and CDR2 is YFSETQ. Written as DNA, the CDR3 is TGCGCCAGCAGCCCATTGGCGGGGGGACCCACAGATACGCAGTATTTT. As protein: CASSPLAGGPTDTQYF.

The rearrangement links TRBV2 to TRBJ1-4; 7 bases fit TRBD1. Germline CDR1 reads SNHLY; CDR2 reads FYNNEI. CDR3 length: 14 amino acids. V lost 6 bases to trimming and J lost 8 bases; unmatched junction nucleotides: 9. The CDR3 spells CASRTGSGDEKLFF. Written as DNA, the CDR3 is TGTGCCAGCAGGACAGGGTCAGGGGACGAAAAACTGTTTTTT.

The chain links TRBV5-6 to TRBJ1-2; no clear D. The CDR3 runs to 14 residues. Germline V gene sequence: CDR1 SGHDT, CDR2 YYEEEE. The germline V and J ends were trimmed by 1 base and 7 bases, with 14 bases remaining between them. The CDR3 here is CASSLKGNGGGYTF. The CDR3 DNA sequence: TGTGCCAGCAGCTTGAAGGGCAACGGAGGTGGCTACACCTTC.

The chain joins TRBV9 to TRBJ2-7; TRBD2 aligns across 8 bases. V dropped 2 bases and J dropped 3; count of bases not matched to a gene: 4. Germline CDR1 reads SGDLS; CDR2 reads YYNGEE. CDR3 length: 14 residues. CDR3 bases: TGTGCCAGCAGCGTCAGCGCGGGGGGCTACGAGCAGTACTTC. Translated, it gives CASSVSAGGYEQYF.

The chain carries TRBV6-5 and TRBJ1-1; D is unresolved. Germline CDR1 reads MNHEY; CDR2 reads SVGAGI. The CDR3 is made up of 14 amino acids. The V end lost 5 bases, the J end lost 1 base, and 11 bases lay between the germline ends. The CDR3 DNA is TGTGCCAGCAGTAGAACCTCAGGGAACACTGAAGCTTTCTTT. As protein: CASSRTSGNTEAFF.

The chain joins TRBV29-1 to TRBJ1-5, with TRBD1 matching 7 bases. V lost 3 bases and J lost 7; bases outside the gene matches: 15. The germline CDR1 and CDR2 sequences are SQVTM and ANQGSEA. This CDR3 comprises 16 residues. The CDR3 reads CSVERRGTGASQPQHF. CDR3 DNA: TGCAGCGTTGAGAGGAGGGGAACAGGGGCAAGCCAGCCCCAGCATTTT.

This rearrangement joins TRBV6-5 to TRBJ1-6, with 9 nucleotides matching TRBD1. V shed 6 bases and J 7 bases; nucleotides not matched to a gene: 4. CDR1 MNHEY and CDR2 SVGAGI come from the germline V gene. The CDR3 is 14 residues long. The CDR3 bases are TGTGCCAGCAGAGAGACAGGGGGGAATTCACCCCTCCACTTT. Translation gives CASRETGGNSPLHF.

This clone was recorded a few times. The gene calls are TRBV7-9 and TRBJ1-4, with TRBD1 identical over 9 bases. Germline trimming cut 5 bases from V and 6 bases from J; bases unmatched to any gene: 7. Germline V gene data show CDR1 as SEHNR and CDR2 as FQNEAQ (reference sequence). This CDR3 has 15 residues. The chain's CDR3 is CASSEQGARDEKLFF. The DNA for the CDR3 is TGTGCCAGCAGCGAACAGGGGGCAAGGGATGAAAAACTGTTTTTT.

Concerning this clone itself: Relative to the germline gene, one junction end is altered; a read error may explain this. This rearrangement joins TRBV2 to TRBJ2-1; D is unresolved. This CDR3 is built from 15 residues. Looked up from germline, CDR1 is SNHLY and CDR2 is FYNNEI. The CDR3 reads CASREAPKSGGEQFF. DNA for the CDR3: TGTGCCAGCAGGGAAGCGCCGAAATCCGGCGGTGAGCAGTTCTTC. The full variable domain, in which reference TRBV2 and TRBJ2-1 provide the parts outside the CDR3, is EPEVTQTPSHQVTQMGQEVILRCVPISNHLYFYWYRQILGQKVEFLVSFYNNEISEKSEIFDDQFSVERPDGSNFTLKIRSTKLEDSAMYFCASREAPKSGGEQFFGPGTRLTVL.

This chain joins TRBV29-1 and TRBJ2-7; 7 bases are a match to TRBD1. Germline CDR1 is SQVTM and CDR2 is ANQGSEA. Trimming took 6 bases from V and 7 from J; bases not matched to a gene: 12. The CDR3 is made up of 13 amino acids. Here the CDR3 reads CSVGPGQVREQYF. The CDR3 DNA is TGCAGCGTAGGACCCGGACAGGTTCGTGAGCAGTACTTC.

The V and J genes are TRBV29-1 and TRBJ2-7, with 7 bases identical to TRBD1. The CDR3 runs to 12 residues. Germline assignment: CDR1 SQVTM and CDR2 ANQGSEA. CDR3 amino acids: CRLRDSLVEQYF. The CDR3 coding sequence is TGCAGACTAAGGGACAGCCTGGTCGAGCAGTACTTC.

This clone was seen more than once but under ten times. The chain employs TRBV6-5 and TRBJ1-5, with a possible D match to TRBD1 (6 bases). CDR1 is MNHEY and CDR2 is SVGAGI in the germline V gene. Trimming took off 6 bases at V and 6 bases at J, with 18 bases between the two ends. There are 15 residues in the CDR3. This CDR3 reads CASSSGQRRVQPQHF. CDR3 bases: TGTGCCAGCAGCTCCGGACAGAGGAGAGTTCAGCCCCAGCATTTT.

This clone was recorded a few times. The chain links TRBV30 to TRBJ1-2; 7 bases fit TRBD1. Germline V CDR1 and CDR2: GTSNPN, SVGIG (reference sequence). CDR3 size: 16 residues. The trim removed 1 base at V and 1 base at J, leaving 9 bases unmatched. The CDR3 protein is CAWSARRDSLNYGYTF. The CDR3 DNA sequence: TGTGCCTGGAGTGCCCGCCGGGACAGCCTTAACTATGGCTACACCTTC.

This clone was found a few times. This rearrangement joins TRBV7-9 to TRBJ2-1, with 9 bases lining up with TRBD2. V was clipped by 7 bases and J by 4 bases; unmatched bases: 5. The CDR3 is 14 amino acids. The germline V gene has CDR1 SEHNR and CDR2 FQNEAQ (reference sequence). CDR3 coding DNA: TGTGCCAGCACACAGCGGGGGGTTTACAATGAGCAGTTCTTC. This encodes CASTQRGVYNEQFF.

The gene calls are TRBV4-3 and TRBJ2-6; 8 positions agree with TRBD2. The trim removed 0 bases at V and 0 bases at J, leaving 7 bases unmatched. Germline loops: CDR1 LGHNA, CDR2 YSLEER. This CDR3 has 19 residues. The CDR3 nucleotides are TGCGCCAGCAGCCAAGATAGTCTAGCGGGCCGCTCTGGGGCCAACGTCCTGACTTTC. It encodes CASSQDSLAGRSGANVLTF.

The V gene is TRBV7-2, the J gene TRBJ2-7, with a possible D match to TRBD2 (6 bases). CDR1 and CDR2 from the germline V gene are SGHTA and FQGNSA. There are 14 residues in the CDR3. Deletions cut 1 base from V and 2 bases from J, with 9 bases between. The CDR3 nucleotides read TGTGCCAGCAGCTTAGGTGCGGGACCCTACGAGCAGTACTTC. Protein: CASSLGAGPYEQYF.

This clone showed up just once. The V call is TRBV2, the J call TRBJ2-5, with D uncertain. Trimming removed 1 base from V and 5 bases from J, with 11 bases in between. This CDR3 region has 14 residues. The germline V gene has CDR1 SNHLY and CDR2 FYNNEI. The CDR3 sequence: CASSEVRVRETQYF. The CDR3 nucleotides read TGTGCCAGCAGTGAAGTAAGGGTGCGTGAGACCCAGTACTTC.

The V call is TRBV2, the J call TRBJ1-5, with 7 bases that match TRBD1. Germline CDR1 SNHLY, CDR2 FYNNEI. The ends lost 6 bases at V and 7 bases at J; junction bases unmatched: 6. This CDR3 contains 13 residues. This CDR3 is CASRGGDSQPQHF. The CDR3 nucleotides are TGTGCCAGCAGAGGGGGCGACTCACAGCCCCAGCATTTT.

This clone was seen a few times. The chain couples TRBV21-1 to TRBJ2-3; TRBD1 is taken as the D call from the table, unchecked against the DNA. TRBV21-1 is reported as a pseudogene. CDR3 length equals 14 residues. In DNA form, the CDR3 reads TGTGCCTGCAATTTAAGGAGGGGGCCGCATACGCAGTATTTT. Its translation is CACNLRRGPHTQYF.

The chain carries TRBV30 and TRBJ2-1; D not resolved. CDR3 length equals 11 residues. Trimming shortened V by 2 bases and J by 4 bases, and 3 bases separated the two germline ends. CDR1 is GTSNPN and CDR2 is SVGIG in the germline V gene (reference sequence). CDR3 bases: TGTGCCTGGAGTAGGTACAATGAGCAGTTCTTC. Residues: CAWSRYNEQFF.

The chain combines TRBV5-6 with TRBJ2-5, with 7 nucleotides matching TRBD2. From germline, CDR1 is SGHDT and CDR2 YYEEEE. With V trimmed by 3 bases and J by 3 bases, 2 bases remained unmatched. The length of the CDR3 is 13 residues. The DNA of the CDR3 is TGTGCCAGCAGCTGGGGGGGAAAAGAGACCCAGTACTTC. The encoded protein is CASSWGGKETQYF. Using reference TRBV5-6 and TRBJ2-5 for the parts outside the CDR3, the full variable domain is DAGVTQSPTHLIKTRGQQVTLRCSPKSGHDTVSWYQQALGQGPQFIFQYYEEEERQRGNFPDRFSGHQFPNYSSELNVNALLLGDSALYLCASSWGGKETQYFGPGTRLLVL.

V and J are TRBV6-5 and TRBJ2-3; 7 bases are shared with TRBD1. Germline V lookup: CDR1 MNHEY, CDR2 SVGAGI. Unmatched junction bases numbered 10, after V lost 5 bases and J lost 5 bases. CDR3 length equals 15 residues. CDR3 nucleotides: TGTGCCAGCAGTAGAGACAGGGAACGTGGAGATACGCAGTATTTT. Translation gives CASSRDRERGDTQYF.